This is a list of T cell receptor beta chains from one sample in a study of shared clonotypes between healthy human individuals. Libraries were prepared by immunoSEQ multiplex PCR; TCRdb keeps only in-frame clonotypes and omits some of them. The repertoire has approximately 1.5 million clones, 98% of them found once; the top ten carry about 0.4%. Sequenced input: naive CD4+ T cells sorted from blood. Receptors were obtained from a man aged 25 to 40 in good health. The CDR3 runs from the conserved cysteine through the conserved F or W. The order of the fields is D gene, clone size, CDR3 length, J gene, V gene, CDR3 DNA, CDR3 protein. D genes are given only for firm matches. Expanded clones get a size class; other rows say once, few or many, or leave the size out.

TRBD2	-	18	TRBJ2-2	TRBV9	TGTGCCAGCAGCGTATCCCCCGGGACTAGCGGGAGTGCCGGGGAGCTGTTTTTT	CASSVSPGTSGSAGELFF
-	once	14	TRBJ2-7	TRBV7-8	TGTGCCAGCATCCCCTCGGGCAACTCCTACGAGCAGTACTTC	CASIPSGNSYEQYF
TRBD1	-	17	TRBJ1-5	TRBV19	TGTGCCAGTACCTTTGAGGGGACAGGCTTAGGGAATCAGCCCCAGCATTTT	CASTFEGTGLGNQPQHF
TRBD1	-	16	TRBJ2-5	TRBV9	TGTGCCAGCAGCGTAGCTTGGACAGGTGGCCAAGAGACCCAGTACTTC	CASSVAWTGGQETQYF
-	-	14	TRBJ1-3	TRBV5-1	TGCGCCAGCAGCTTGGCGGCAGGTGGAAACACCATATATTTT	CASSLAAGGNTIYF
-	-	16	TRBJ2-7	TRBV5-1	TGCGCCAGCAGCTTGGGAGGCCGGTTCCCTGAGGACGAGCAGTACTTC	CASSLGGRFPEDEQYF
TRBD2	-	14	TRBJ2-7	TRBV28	TGTGCCAGCAGTCCCGGCGGGAGGGCCTACGAGCAGTACTTC	CASSPGGRAYEQYF
TRBD1	-	16	TRBJ2-7	TRBV27	TGTGCCAGCAGTTCTACTAAGACAGGGGTGGCGCGCGAGCAGTACTTC	CASSSTKTGVAREQYF
-	-	13	TRBJ2-1	TRBV9	TGTGCCAGCACCAGAGGGGTAGGGGATGAGCAGTTCTTC	CASTRGVGDEQFF
-	-	15	TRBJ2-1	TRBV13	TGTGCCAGCAGCCACGGAGTAGGCTCCTACAATGAGCAGTTCTTC	CASSHGVGSYNEQFF
TRBD1	-	13	TRBJ1-1	TRBV29-1	TGCAGCGTTTCCCAACAGGGGGTCACTGAAGCTTTCTTT	CSVSQQGVTEAFF
TRBD1	-	15	TRBJ1-5	TRBV7-9	TGTGCCAGCAGCCCCCGGACAGGGAGCGTACAGCCCCAGCATTTT	CASSPRTGSVQPQHF
-	-	14	TRBJ2-7	TRBV4-1	TGCGCCAGCAGCCGTACCGGACAGAACTACGAGCAGTACTTC	CASSRTGQNYEQYF
-	once	15	TRBJ1-2	TRBV5-8	TGTGCCAGCAGCTTGATAAACGGACAAGAGTATGGCTACACCTTC	CASSLINGQEYGYTF
-	once	14	TRBJ2-3	TRBV11-2	TGTGCCAGCAGCTTAGACAGGAGCACAGATACGCAGTATTTT	CASSLDRSTDTQYF
-	once	19	TRBJ2-2	TRBV7-9	TGTGCCAGCAGCTATTATGGGTCCGGGCCAGGAACGAACACCGGGGAGCTGTTTTTT	CASSYYGSGPGTNTGELFF
TRBD1	-	14	TRBJ1-3	TRBV7-9	TGTGCCAGCAGCTTGATGGGGACAGGGGAGGCCATATATTTT	CASSLMGTGEAIYF
TRBD2	-	18	TRBJ2-7	TRBV19	TGTGCCAGTAGTTCACGGACTAGCGGGAGGGACAGCTCCTACGAGCAGTACTTC	CASSSRTSGRDSSYEQYF
TRBD1	-	12	TRBJ1-1	TRBV29-1	TGCAGCGCCACAGGGGACGGCACTGAAGCTTTCTTT	CSATGDGTEAFF
TRBD2	-	15	TRBJ2-1	TRBV7-8	TGTGCCAGCAGAGTCGGCCGGCTAGCGGGATATGAGCAGTTCTTC	CASRVGRLAGYEQFF
-	-	15	TRBJ2-1	TRBV5-1	TGCGCCAGCAGCTTGGTAAAGGGGAACTACAATGAGCAGTTCTTC	CASSLVKGNYNEQFF
-	-	15	TRBJ1-4	TRBV5-1	TGCGCCAGCTCTCTAATGGGTGGGGCCTACGAAAAACTGTTTTTT	CASSLMGGAYEKLFF
TRBD1	-	14	TRBJ1-1	TRBV18	TGTGCCAGCTCACGCCTCGACAGGGGCACTGAAGCTTTCTTT	CASSRLDRGTEAFF
-	-	11	TRBJ1-2	TRBV7-7	TGTGCCAGCAGCTTAGTAGGTGGCTACACCTTC	CASSLVGGYTF
-	-	14	TRBJ2-1	TRBV19	TGTGCCAGTAGTATAGGGAAGCCATGGAATGAGCAGTTCTTC	CASSIGKPWNEQFF
-	-	15	TRBJ1-1	TRBV18	TGTGCCAGCTCACCACGAGGGTGGCAAAGCACTGAAGCTTTCTTT	CASSPRGWQSTEAFF
TRBD2	-	14	TRBJ2-5	TRBV30	TGTGCCTGGAGTGTCTTGGGACTAGCGGGATCCCAGTACTTC	CAWSVLGLAGSQYF
-	-	15	TRBJ2-1	TRBV9	TGTGCCAGCAGCGCGGCTAGCGCCACCTACAATGAGCAGTTCTTC	CASSAASATYNEQFF
TRBD2	-	15	TRBJ2-3	TRBV29-1	TGCAGCGTTGTAGGACTAGCGGGAGTAACGGATACGCAGTATTTT	CSVVGLAGVTDTQYF
TRBD2	-	14	TRBJ2-1	TRBV19	TGTGCCAGTTGCGGGGTAGCGGGAGTAAATGAGCAGTTCTTC	CASCGVAGVNEQFF
-	-	13	TRBJ1-1	TRBV18	TGTGCCAGCATAAGGGGGGGGAACACTGAAGCTTTCTTT	CASIRGGNTEAFF